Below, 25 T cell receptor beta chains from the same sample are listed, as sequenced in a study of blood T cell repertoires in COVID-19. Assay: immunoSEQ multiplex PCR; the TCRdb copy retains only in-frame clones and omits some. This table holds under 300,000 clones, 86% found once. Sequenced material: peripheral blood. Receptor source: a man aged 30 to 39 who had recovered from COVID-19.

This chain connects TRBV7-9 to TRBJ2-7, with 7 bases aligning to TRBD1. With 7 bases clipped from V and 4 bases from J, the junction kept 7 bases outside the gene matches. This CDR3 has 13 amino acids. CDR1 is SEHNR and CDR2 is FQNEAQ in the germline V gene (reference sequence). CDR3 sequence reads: CASTPRDSYEQYF. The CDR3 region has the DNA TGTGCCAGCACTCCACGGGACAGTTACGAGCAGTACTTC.

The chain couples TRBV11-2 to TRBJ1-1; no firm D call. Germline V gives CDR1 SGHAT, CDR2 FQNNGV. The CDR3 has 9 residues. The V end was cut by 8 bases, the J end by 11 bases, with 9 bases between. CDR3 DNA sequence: TGTGCCAGCGAAATCGGGGCTTTCTTT. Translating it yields CASEIGAFF.

The CDR3 coding sequence is TGTGCCAGCAGCTTAGACAGGGGCACTGAAGCTTTCTTT. Amino acid sequence: CASSLDRGTEAFF. The chain recombines TRBV11-1 with TRBJ1-1; 7 bases fit TRBD1. V lost 1 base to trimming and J lost 4 bases; unmatched junction nucleotides: 0. Germline V gene lookup returns CDR1 SGHAT and CDR2 FQDESV (reference sequence). The CDR3 extends over 13 amino acids.

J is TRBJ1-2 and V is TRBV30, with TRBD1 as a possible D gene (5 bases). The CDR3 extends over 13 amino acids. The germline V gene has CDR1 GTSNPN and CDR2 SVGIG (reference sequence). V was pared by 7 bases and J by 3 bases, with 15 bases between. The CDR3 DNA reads TGTGCCTTATCTTTCTCGGGGGACTATGGCTACACCTTC. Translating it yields CALSFSGDYGYTF.

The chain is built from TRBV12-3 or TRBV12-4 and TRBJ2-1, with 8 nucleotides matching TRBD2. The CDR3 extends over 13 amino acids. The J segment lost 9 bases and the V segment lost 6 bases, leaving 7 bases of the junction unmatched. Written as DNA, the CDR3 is TGTGCCAGCAGCCCCCGTAGCGGGGTTGAGCAGTTCTTC. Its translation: CASSPRSGVEQFF.

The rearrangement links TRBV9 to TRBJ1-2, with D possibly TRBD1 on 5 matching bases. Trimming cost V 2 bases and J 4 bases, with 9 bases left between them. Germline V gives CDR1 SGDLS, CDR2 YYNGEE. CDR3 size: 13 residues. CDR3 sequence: CASSVEGTYGYTF. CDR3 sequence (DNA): TGTGCCAGCAGCGTGGAGGGGACCTATGGCTACACCTTC.

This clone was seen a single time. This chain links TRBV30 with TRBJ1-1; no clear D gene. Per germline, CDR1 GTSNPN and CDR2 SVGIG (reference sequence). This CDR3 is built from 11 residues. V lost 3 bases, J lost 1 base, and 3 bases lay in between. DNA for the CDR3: TGTGCCTGGAGCAAGAACACTGAAGCTTTCTTT. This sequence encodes CAWSKNTEAFF.

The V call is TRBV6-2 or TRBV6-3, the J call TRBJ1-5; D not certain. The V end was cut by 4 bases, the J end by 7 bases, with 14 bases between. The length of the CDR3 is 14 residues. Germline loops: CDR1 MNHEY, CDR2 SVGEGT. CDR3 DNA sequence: TGTGCCAGCAGTTCGAGATTCCCGTACCAGCCCCAGCATTTT. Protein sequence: CASSSRFPYQPQHF.

In DNA form, the CDR3 reads TGTGCCTGGAGTGCAACACAGGGGCTCCGGGGCTACACCTTC. Translation gives CAWSATQGLRGYTF. J is TRBJ1-2 and V is TRBV30, with 7 bases lining up with TRBD1. Trimming removed 1 base from V and 8 bases from J; junction bases left unmatched: 10. The CDR3 runs 14 residues. CDR1 and CDR2 (germline): GTSNPN, SVGIG (reference sequence).

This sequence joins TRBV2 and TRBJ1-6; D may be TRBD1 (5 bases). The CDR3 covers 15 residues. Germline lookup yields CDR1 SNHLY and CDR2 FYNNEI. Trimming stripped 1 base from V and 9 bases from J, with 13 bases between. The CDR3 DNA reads TGTGCCAGCAGTGAAGACGGGGCCGGGGGTTCACCCCTCCACTTT. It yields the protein CASSEDGAGGSPLHF.

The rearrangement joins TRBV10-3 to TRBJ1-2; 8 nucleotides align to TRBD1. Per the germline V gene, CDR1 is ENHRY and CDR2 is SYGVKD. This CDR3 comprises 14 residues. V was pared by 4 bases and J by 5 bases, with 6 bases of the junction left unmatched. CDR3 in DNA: TGTGCCATCAGTGGACCGGGACAGGTTTATGGCTACACCTTC. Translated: CAISGPGQVYGYTF.

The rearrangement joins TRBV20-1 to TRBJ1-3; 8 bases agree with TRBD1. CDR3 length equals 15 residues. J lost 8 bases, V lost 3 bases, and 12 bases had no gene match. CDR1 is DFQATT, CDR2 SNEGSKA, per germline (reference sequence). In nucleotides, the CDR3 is TGCAGTGCTAGTGGCGAGACAGGGGATTGGTACACCATATATTTT. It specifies CSASGETGDWYTIYF.

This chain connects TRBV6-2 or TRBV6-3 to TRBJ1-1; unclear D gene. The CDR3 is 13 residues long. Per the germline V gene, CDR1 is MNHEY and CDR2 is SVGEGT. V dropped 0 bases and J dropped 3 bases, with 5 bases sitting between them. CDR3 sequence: CASSYSPYTEAFF. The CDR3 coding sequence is TGTGCCAGCAGTTACTCCCCATACACTGAAGCTTTCTTT.

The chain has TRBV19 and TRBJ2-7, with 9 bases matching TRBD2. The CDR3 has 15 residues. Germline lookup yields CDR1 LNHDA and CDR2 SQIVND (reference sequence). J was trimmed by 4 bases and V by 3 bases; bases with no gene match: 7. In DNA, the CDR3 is TGTGCCAGTAGTATTCAAGGGACTAGCACGTACGAGCAGTACTTC. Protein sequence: CASSIQGTSTYEQYF.

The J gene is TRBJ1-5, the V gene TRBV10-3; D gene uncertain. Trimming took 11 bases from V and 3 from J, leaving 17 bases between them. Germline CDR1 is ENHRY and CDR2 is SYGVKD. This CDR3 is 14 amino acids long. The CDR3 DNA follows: TGTGCCGGAGAGGCGTTATTCATCAATCAGCCCCAGCATTTT. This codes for CAGEALFINQPQHF.

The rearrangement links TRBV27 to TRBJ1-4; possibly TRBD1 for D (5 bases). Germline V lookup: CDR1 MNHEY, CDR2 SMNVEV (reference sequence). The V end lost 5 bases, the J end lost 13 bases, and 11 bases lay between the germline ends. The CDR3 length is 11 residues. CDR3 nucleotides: TGTGCCAGCAGTCCAGGGATGCGACTGTTTTTT. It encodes CASSPGMRLFF.

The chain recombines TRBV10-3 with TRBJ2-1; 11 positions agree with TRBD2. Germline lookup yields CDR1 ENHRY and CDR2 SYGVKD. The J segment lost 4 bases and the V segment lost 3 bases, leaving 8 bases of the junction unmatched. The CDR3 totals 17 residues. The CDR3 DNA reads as TGTGCCATCAGTGAAGGGGTAGCGGGGGGGCTTTACAATGAGCAGTTCTTC. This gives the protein CAISEGVAGGLYNEQFF.

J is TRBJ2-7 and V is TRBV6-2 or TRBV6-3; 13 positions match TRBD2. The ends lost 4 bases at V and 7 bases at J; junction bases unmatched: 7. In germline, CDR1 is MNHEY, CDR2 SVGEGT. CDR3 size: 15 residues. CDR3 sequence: CASSFTSGGAGEQYF. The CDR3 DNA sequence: TGTGCCAGCAGTTTCACTAGCGGGGGGGCAGGTGAGCAGTACTTC.

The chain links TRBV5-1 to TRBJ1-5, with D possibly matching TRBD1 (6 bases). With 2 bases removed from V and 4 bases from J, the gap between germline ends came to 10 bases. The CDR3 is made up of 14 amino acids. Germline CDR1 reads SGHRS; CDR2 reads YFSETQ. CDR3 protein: CASSFTGINQPQHF. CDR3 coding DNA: TGCGCCAGCAGCTTCACAGGGATAAATCAGCCCCAGCATTTT.

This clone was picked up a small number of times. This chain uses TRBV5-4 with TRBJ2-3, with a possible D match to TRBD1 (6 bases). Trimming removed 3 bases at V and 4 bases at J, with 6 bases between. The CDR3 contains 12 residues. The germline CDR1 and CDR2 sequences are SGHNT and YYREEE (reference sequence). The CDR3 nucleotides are TGTGCCAGCAGCTACAGGGCAGATACGCAGTATTTT. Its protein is CASSYRADTQYF.

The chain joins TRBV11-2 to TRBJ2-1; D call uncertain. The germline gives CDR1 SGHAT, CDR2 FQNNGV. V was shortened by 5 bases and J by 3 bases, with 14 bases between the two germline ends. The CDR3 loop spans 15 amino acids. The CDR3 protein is CASSLQAGNYNEQFF. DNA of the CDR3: TGTGCCAGCAGCCTCCAGGCAGGCAACTACAATGAGCAGTTCTTC.

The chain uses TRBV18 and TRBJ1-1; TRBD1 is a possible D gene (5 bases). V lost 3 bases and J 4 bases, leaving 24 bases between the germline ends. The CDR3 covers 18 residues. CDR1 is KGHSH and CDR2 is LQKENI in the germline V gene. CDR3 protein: CASSPTLLLQGRSTEAFF. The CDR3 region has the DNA TGTGCCAGCTCACCTACCTTGCTTCTCCAGGGTAGGAGCACTGAAGCTTTCTTT.

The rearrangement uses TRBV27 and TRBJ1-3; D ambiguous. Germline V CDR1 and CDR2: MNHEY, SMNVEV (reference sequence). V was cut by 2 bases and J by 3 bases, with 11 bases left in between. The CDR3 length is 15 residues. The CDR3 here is CASSLAGTRGNTIYF. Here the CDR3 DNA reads TGTGCCAGCAGTTTAGCGGGAACGCGTGGAAACACCATATATTTT.

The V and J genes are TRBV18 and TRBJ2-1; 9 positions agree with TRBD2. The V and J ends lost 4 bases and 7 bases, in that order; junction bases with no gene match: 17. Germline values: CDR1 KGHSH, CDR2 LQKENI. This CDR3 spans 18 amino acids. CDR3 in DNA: TGTGCCAGCTCACGGATCGCGGGGGGGAACATCCGTGGTAATGAGCAGTTCTTC. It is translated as CASSRIAGGNIRGNEQFF.

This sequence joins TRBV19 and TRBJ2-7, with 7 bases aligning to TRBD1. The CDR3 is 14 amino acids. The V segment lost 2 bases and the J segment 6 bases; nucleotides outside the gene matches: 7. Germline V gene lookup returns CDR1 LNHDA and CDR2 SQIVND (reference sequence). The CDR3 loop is CASSISTGNGEQYF. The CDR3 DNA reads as TGTGCCAGTAGTATATCGACAGGGAACGGCGAGCAGTACTTC.